Here is one TCR beta chain with its context. Its antigen remains unknown. The sample holds other DNA sequences that translate to the same CDR3. Profiled with immunoSEQ multiplex PCR; TCRdb holds only in-frame clones, not every one. The table includes 85,000 to 100,000 clones, 75% to 90% detected once. The data were obtained in a study of radiation and T cells in renal cell carcinoma. The wider study: Nephrectomy followed 15 Gy stereotactic body radiation by 4 weeks. Points from the study as a whole: Without pretreatment biopsies, baseline tumor clonotype presence was undetermined. Top tumor clonotypes rose in blood 2 weeks post-radiation, then contracted.

V was pared by 2 bases and J by 4 bases, with 6 bases of the junction left unmatched. CDR1 is SNHLY, CDR2 FYNNEI, per germline. The CDR3 is made up of 16 amino acids. Time point: baseline pretreatment blood. Regarding treatment: 15 Gy SBRT to primary tumor, nephrectomy 4 weeks later. Blood was sampled at baseline, 2 weeks and 4 weeks after SBRT. The TCR sequence derives from a middle-aged man with renal cell carcinoma. This sample comprised blood, obtained from a patient whose treatment included radiotherapy and nephrectomy. The chain carries TRBV2 and TRBJ2-2; 8 bases map to TRBD1. In DNA form, the CDR3 reads TGTGCCAGCAGTGAATGGGGACAGGTCCGCACCGGGGAGCTGTTTTTT. It codes for CASSEWGQVRTGELFF.